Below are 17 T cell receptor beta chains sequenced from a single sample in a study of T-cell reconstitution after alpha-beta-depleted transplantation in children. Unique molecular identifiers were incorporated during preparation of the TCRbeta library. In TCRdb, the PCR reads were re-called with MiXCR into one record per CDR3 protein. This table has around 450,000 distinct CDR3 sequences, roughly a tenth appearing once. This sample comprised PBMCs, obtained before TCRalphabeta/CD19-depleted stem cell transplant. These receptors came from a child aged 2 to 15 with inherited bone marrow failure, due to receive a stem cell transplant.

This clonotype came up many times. The CDR3 coding sequence is TGTGCCAGCAGAGACAGGGGGACCCCTTCCTACGAGCAGTACTTC. Translated, it gives CASRDRGTPSYEQYF. The V call is TRBV27, the J call TRBJ2-7; 9 nucleotides line up with TRBD1. Germline CDR1 reads MNHEY; CDR2 reads SMNVEV (reference sequence). The CDR3 spans 15 residues. V lost 6 bases and J lost 1; bases outside the gene matches: 7.

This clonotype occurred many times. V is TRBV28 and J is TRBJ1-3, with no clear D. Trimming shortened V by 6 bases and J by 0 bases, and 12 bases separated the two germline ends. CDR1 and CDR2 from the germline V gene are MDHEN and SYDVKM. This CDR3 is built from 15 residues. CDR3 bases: TGTGCCAGCAGATTGGGAGGGAGCTCTGGAAACACCATATATTTT. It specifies CASRLGGSSGNTIYF.

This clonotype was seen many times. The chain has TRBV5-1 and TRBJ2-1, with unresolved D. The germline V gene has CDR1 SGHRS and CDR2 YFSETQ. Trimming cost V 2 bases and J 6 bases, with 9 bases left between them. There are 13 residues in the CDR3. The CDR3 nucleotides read TGCGCCAGCAGCTTACAAGGGATCAATGAGCAGTTCTTC. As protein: CASSLQGINEQFF. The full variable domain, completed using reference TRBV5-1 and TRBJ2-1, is KAGVTQTPRYLIKTRGQQVTLSCSPISGHRSVSWYQQTPGQGLQFLFEYFSETQRNKGNFPGRFSGRQFSNSRSEMNVSTLELGDSALYLCASSLQGINEQFFGPGTRLTVL.

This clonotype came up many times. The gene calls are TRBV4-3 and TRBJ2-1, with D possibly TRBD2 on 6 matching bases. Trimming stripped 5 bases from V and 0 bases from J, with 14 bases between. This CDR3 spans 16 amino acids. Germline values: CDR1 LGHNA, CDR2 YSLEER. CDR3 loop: CASSKGGVSSYNEQFF. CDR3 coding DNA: TGCGCCAGCAGCAAAGGAGGGGTAAGCTCCTACAATGAGCAGTTCTTC.

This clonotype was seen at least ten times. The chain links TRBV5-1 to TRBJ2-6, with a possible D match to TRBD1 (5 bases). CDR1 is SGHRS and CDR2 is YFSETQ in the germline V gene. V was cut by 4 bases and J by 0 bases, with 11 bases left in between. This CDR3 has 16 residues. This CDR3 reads CASSLGPRSGANVLTF. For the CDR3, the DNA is TGCGCCAGCAGCCTGGGGCCTCGCTCTGGGGCCAACGTCCTGACTTTC. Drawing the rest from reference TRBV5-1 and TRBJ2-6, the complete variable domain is KAGVTQTPRYLIKTRGQQVTLSCSPISGHRSVSWYQQTPGQGLQFLFEYFSETQRNKGNFPGRFSGRQFSNSRSEMNVSTLELGDSALYLCASSLGPRSGANVLTFGAGSRLTVL.

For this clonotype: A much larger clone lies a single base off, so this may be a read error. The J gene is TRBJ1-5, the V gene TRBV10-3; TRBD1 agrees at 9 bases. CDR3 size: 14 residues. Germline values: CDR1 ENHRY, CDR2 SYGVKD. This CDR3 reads CAIRGTGINQPLHF. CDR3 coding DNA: TGTGCCATCAGGGGGACAGGGATTAATCAGCCCCTGCATTTT.

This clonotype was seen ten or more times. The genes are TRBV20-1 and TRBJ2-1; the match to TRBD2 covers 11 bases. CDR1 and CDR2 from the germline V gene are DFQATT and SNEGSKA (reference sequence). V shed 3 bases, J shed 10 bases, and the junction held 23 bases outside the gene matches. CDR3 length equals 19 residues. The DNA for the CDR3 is TGCAGTGCTAGTAAGGGACAGGGTGTAACTAGCGGGAGTTATAGGGAGCAGTTCTTC. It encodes CSASKGQGVTSGSYREQFF.

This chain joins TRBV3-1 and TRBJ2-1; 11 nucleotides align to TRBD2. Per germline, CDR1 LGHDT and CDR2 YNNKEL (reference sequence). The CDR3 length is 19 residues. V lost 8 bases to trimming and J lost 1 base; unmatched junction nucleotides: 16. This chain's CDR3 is CASCFVRLAGTGSYNEQFF. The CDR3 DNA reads TGTGCCAGCTGTTTCGTAAGACTAGCGGGAACTGGTTCCTACAATGAGCAGTTCTTC.

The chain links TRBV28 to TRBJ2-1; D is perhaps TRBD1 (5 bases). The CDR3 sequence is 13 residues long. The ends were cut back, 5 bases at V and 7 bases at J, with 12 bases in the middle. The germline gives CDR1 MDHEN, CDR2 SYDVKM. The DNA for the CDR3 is TGTGCCAGCAGTCCGATTCGACAGAATGAGCAGTTCTTC. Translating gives CASSPIRQNEQFF.

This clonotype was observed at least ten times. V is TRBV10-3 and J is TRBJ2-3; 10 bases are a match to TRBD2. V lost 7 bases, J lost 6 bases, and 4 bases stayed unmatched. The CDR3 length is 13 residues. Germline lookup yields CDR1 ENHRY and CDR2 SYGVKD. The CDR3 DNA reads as TGTGCCATCACAGCGGGAGGGGCCGATACGCAGTATTTT. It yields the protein CAITAGGADTQYF.

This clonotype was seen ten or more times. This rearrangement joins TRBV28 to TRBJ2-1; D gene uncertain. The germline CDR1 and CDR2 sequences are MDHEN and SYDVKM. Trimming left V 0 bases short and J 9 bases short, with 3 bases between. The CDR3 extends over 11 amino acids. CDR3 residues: CASSLWSEQFF. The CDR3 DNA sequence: TGTGCCAGCAGTTTATGGAGTGAGCAGTTCTTC.

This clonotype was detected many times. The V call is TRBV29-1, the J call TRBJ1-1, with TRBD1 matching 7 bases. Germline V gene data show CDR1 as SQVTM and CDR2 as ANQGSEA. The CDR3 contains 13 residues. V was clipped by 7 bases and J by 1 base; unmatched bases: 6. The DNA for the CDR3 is TGCAGCGGTCGACAGGGATGGAACACTGAAGCTTTCTTT. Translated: CSGRQGWNTEAFF. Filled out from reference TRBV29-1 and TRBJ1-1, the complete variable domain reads SAVISQKPSRDICQRGTSLTIQCQVDSQVTMMFWYRQQPGQSLTLIATANQGSEATYESGFVIDKFPISRPNLTFSTLTVSNMSPEDSSIYLCSGRQGWNTEAFFGQGTRLTVV.

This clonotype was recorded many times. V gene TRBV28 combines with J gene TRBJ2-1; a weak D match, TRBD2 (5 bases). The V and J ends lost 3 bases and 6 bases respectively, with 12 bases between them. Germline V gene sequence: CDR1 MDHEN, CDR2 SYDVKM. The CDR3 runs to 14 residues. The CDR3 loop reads CASSFLLAGNEQFF. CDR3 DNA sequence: TGTGCCAGCAGTTTTCTACTGGCGGGCAATGAGCAGTTCTTC.

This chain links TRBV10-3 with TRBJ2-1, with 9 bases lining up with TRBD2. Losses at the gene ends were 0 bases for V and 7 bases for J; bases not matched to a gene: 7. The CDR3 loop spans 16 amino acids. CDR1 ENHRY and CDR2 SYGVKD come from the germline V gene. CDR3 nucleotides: TGTGCCATCAGTGAGTCGACTAGCGGAGAAGTAAATGAGCAGTTCTTC. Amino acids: CAISESTSGEVNEQFF.

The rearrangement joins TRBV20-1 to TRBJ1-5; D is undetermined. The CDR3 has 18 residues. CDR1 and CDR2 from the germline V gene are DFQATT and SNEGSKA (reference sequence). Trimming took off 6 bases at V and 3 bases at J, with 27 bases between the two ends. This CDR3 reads CSARRSPVGWDNNQPQHF. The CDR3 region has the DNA TGCAGTGCGAGACGGTCCCCCGTCGGGTGGGATAACAATCAGCCCCAGCATTTT.

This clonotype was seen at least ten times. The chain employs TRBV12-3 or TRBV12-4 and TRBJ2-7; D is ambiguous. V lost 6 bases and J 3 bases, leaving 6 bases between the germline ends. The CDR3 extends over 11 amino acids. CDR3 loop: CASRPNYEQYF. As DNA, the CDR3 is TGTGCCAGCAGACCAAACTACGAGCAGTACTTC.

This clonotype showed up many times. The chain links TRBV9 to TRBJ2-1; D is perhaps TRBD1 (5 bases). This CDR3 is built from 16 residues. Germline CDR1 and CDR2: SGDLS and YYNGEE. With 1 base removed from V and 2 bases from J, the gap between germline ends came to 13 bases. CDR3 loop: CASSVYSQTAYNEQFF. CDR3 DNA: TGTGCCAGCAGCGTATATAGCCAGACAGCCTACAATGAGCAGTTCTTC.